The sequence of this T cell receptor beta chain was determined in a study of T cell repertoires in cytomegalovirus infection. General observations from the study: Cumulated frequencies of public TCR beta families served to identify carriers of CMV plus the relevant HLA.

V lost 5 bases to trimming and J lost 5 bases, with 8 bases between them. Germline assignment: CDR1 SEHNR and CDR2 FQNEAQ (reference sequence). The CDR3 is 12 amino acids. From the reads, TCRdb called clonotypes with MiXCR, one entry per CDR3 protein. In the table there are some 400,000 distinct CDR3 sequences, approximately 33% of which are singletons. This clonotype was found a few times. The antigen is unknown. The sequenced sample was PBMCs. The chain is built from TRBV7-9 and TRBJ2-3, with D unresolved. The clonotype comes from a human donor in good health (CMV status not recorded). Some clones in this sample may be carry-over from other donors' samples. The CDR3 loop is CASSPEGDTQYF. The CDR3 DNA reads TGTGCCAGCAGCCCCGAAGGAGATACGCAGTATTTT.